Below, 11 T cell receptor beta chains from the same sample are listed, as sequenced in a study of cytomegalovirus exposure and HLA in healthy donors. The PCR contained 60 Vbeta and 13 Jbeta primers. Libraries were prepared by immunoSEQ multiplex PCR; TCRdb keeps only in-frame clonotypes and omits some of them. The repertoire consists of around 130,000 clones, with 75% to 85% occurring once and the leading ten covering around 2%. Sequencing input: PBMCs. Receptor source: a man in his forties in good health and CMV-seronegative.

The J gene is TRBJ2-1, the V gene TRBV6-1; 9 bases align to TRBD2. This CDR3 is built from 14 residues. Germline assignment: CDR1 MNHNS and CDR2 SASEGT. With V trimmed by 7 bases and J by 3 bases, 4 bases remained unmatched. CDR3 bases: TGTGCCAGCATTTTGACTAGCGGCTACAATGAGCAGTTCTTC. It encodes CASILTSGYNEQFF.

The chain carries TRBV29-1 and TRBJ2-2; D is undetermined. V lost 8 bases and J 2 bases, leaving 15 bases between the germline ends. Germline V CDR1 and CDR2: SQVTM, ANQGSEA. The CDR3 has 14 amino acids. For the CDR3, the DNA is TGCAGCTCCCTCGTCGGCGGAAACACCGGGGAGCTGTTTTTT. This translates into CSSLVGGNTGELFF.

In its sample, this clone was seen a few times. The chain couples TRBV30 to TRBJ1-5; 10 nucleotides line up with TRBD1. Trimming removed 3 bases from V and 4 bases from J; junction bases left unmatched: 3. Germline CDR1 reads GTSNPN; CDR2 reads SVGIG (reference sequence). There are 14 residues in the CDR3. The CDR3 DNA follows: TGTGCCTGGAGGCGACAGGGGGCTAATCAGCCCCAGCATTTT. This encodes CAWRRQGANQPQHF.

CDR3 sequence reads: CASSLYGAGGDNEQFF. The DNA of the CDR3 is TGTGCCAGCAGTTTATACGGCGCGGGCGGGGACAATGAGCAGTTCTTC. The V gene is TRBV27, the J gene TRBJ2-1, with D perhaps matching TRBD2 (6 bases). Per germline, CDR1 MNHEY and CDR2 SMNVEV (reference sequence). The CDR3 totals 16 residues. Trimming left V 1 base short and J 5 bases short, with 15 bases between.

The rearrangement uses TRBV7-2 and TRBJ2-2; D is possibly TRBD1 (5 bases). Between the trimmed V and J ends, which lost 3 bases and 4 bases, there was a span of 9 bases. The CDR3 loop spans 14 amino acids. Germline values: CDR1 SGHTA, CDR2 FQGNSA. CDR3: CASSFPQATGELFF. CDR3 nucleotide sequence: TGTGCCAGCAGCTTCCCACAGGCCACCGGGGAGCTGTTTTTT.

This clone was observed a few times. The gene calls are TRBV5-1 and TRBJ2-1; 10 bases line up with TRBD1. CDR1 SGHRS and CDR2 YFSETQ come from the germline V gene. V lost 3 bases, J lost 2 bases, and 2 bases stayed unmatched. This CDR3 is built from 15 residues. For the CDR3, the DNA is TGCGCCAGCAGCTCCGGGACAGGGGCCTACAATGAGCAGTTCTTC. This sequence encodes CASSSGTGAYNEQFF. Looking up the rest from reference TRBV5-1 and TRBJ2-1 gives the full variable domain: KAGVTQTPRYLIKTRGQQVTLSCSPISGHRSVSWYQQTPGQGLQFLFEYFSETQRNKGNFPGRFSGRQFSNSRSEMNVSTLELGDSALYLCASSSGTGAYNEQFFGPGTRLTVL.

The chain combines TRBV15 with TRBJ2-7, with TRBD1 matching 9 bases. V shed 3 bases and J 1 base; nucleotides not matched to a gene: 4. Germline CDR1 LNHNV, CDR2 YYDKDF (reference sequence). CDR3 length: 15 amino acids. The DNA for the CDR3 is TGTGCCACCAGCAGTCCCGGGACAGGGTCCTACGAGCAGTACTTC. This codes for CATSSPGTGSYEQYF.

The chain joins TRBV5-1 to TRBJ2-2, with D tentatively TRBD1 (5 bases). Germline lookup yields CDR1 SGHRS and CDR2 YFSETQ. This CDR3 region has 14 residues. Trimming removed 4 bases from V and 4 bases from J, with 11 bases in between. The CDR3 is CASSQGRATGELFF. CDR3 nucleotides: TGCGCCAGCAGCCAGGGCCGGGCCACCGGGGAGCTGTTTTTT.

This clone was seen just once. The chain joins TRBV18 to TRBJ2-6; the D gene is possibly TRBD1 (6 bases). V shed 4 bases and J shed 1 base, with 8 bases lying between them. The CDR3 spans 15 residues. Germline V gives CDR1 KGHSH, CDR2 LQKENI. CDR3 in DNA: TGTGCCAGCTCACTAGGGGGTTCTGGGGCCAACGTCCTGACTTTC. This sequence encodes CASSLGGSGANVLTF.

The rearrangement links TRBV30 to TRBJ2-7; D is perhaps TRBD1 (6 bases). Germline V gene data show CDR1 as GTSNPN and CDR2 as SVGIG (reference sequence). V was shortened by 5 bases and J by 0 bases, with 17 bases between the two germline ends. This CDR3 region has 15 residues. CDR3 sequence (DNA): TGTGCCTGGCGGAACAGGGAAAGGAGCTCCTACGAGCAGTACTTC. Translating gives CAWRNRERSSYEQYF.

CDR3 nucleotides: TGTGCCAGCAGTTTACAGGGGGTTTGGGGAAACACCATATATTTT. It is translated as CASSLQGVWGNTIYF. The chain couples TRBV6-5 to TRBJ1-3; 8 nucleotides line up with TRBD1. The trim removed 4 bases at V and 4 bases at J, leaving 6 bases unmatched. The germline V gene has CDR1 MNHEY and CDR2 SVGAGI. This CDR3 comprises 15 residues.